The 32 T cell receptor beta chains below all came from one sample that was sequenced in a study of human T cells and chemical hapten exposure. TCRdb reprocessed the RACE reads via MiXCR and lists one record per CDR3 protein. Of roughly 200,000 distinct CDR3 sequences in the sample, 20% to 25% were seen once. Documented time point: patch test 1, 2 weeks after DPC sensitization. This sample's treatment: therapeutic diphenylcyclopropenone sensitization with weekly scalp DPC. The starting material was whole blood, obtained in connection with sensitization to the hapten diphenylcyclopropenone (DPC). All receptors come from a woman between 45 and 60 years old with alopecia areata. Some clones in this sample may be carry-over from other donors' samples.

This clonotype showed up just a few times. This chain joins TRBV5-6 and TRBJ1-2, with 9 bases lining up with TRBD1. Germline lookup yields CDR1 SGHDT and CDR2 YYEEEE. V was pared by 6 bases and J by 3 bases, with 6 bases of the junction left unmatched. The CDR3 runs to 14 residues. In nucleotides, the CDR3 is TGTGCCAGCAACCTTTGGACAGGGGACTATGGCTACACCTTC. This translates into CASNLWTGDYGYTF.

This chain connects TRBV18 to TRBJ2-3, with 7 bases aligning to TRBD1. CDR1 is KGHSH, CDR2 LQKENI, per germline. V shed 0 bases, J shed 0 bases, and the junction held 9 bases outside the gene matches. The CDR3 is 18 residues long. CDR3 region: CASSPPPVTGTSTDTQYF. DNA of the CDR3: TGTGCCAGCTCACCACCACCCGTGACAGGGACCAGCACAGATACGCAGTATTTT.

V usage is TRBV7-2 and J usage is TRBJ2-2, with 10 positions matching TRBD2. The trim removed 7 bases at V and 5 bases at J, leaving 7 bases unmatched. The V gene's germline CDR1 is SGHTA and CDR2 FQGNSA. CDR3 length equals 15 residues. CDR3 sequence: CASTLSGRGTGELFF. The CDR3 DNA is TGTGCCAGCACTCTAAGCGGGAGGGGAACCGGGGAGCTGTTTTTT.

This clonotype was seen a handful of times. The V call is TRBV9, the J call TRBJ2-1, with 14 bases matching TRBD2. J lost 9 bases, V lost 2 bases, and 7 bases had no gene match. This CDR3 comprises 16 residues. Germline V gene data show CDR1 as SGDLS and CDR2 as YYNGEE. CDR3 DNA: TGTGCCAGCAGCGTTTCCGGGACTAGCGGGAGTTTTGAGCAGTTCTTC. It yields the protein CASSVSGTSGSFEQFF.

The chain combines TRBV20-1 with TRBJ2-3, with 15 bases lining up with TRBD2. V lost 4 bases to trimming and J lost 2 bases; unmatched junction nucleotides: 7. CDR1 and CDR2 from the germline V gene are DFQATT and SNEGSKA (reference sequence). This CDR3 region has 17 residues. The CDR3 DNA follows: TGCAGTGCTACGACGGGACTAGCGGGAGGATTCACAGATACGCAGTATTTT. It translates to CSATTGLAGGFTDTQYF.

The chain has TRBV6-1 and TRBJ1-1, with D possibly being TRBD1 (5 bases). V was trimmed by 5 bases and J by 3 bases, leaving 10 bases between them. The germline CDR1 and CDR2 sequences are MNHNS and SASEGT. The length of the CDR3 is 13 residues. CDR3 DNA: TGTGCCAGCAGTCCCGTGGGGGACACTGAAGCTTTCTTT. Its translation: CASSPVGDTEAFF.

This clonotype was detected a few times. The CDR3 DNA is TGTGCCAGCTCATACTCCTCTTCTGGAAACACCATATATTTT. Translated: CASSYSSSGNTIYF. The V and J genes are TRBV7-9 and TRBJ1-3; D gene unclear. In germline, CDR1 is SEHNR, CDR2 FQNEAQ (reference sequence). This CDR3 is 14 amino acids long. V lost 8 bases, J lost 1 base, and 12 bases lay in between.

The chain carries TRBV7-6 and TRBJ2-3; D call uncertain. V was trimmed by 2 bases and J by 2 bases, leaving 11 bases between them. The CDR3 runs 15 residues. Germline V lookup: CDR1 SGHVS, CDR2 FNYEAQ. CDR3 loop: CASSLNVRSTDTQYF. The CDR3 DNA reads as TGTGCCAGCAGCTTAAATGTGCGGTCCACAGATACGCAGTATTTT.

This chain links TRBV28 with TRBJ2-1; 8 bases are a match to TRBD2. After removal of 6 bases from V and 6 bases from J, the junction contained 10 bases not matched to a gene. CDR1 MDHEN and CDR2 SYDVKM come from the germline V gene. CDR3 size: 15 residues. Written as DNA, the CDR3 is TGTGCCAGCAGCCCCGGACTAGCTGGTTCCAATGAGCAGTTCTTC. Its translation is CASSPGLAGSNEQFF.

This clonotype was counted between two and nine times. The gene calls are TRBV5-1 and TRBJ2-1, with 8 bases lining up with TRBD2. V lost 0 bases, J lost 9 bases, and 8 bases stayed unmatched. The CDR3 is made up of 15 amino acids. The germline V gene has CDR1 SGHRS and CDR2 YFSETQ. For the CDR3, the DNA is TGCGCCAGCAGCTTGGCAAGCGGGAGCCCAACTGAGCAGTTCTTC. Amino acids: CASSLASGSPTEQFF.

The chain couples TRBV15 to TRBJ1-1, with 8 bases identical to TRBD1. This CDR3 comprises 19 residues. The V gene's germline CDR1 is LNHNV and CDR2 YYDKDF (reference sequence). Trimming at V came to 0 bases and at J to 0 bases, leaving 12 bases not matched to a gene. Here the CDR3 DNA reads TGTGCCACCAGCAGAGATCCCCCCCAGGGGGCCAAACTGAACACTGAAGCTTTCTTT. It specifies CATSRDPPQGAKLNTEAFF.

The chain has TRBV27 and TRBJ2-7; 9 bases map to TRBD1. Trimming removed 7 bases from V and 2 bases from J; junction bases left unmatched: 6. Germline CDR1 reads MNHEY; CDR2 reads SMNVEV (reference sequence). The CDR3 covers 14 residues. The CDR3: CASIPRTGAYEQYF. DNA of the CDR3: TGTGCCAGCATACCTAGGACAGGGGCCTACGAGCAGTACTTC.

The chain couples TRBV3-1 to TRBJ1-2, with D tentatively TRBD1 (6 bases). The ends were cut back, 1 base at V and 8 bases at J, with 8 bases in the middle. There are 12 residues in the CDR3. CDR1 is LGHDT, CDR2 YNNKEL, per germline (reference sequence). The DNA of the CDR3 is TGTGCCAGCAGCCAAGTTGGGACAGGCTACACCTTC. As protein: CASSQVGTGYTF.

The CDR3, as DNA: TGTGCCAGCAGTGATGACCTCAACACCGGGGAGCTGTTTTTT. It specifies CASSDDLNTGELFF. V and J are TRBV25-1 and TRBJ2-2; D unresolved. The CDR3 is made up of 14 amino acids. Trimming removed 3 bases from V and 2 bases from J, with 7 bases in between. Germline assignment: CDR1 MGHDK and CDR2 SYGVNS.

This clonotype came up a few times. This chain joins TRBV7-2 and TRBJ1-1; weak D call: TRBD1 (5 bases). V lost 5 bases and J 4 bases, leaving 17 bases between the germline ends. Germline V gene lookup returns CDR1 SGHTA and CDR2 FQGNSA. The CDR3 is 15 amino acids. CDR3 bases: TGTGCCAGCAGCATTAATCCCCAGGGTGGCACTGAAGCTTTCTTT. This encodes CASSINPQGGTEAFF.

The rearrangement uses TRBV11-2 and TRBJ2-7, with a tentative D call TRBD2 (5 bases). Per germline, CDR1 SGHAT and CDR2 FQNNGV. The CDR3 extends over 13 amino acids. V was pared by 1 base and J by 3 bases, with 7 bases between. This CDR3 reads CASSLGGHYEQYF. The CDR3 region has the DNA TGTGCCAGCAGCTTAGGCGGGCACTACGAGCAGTACTTC.

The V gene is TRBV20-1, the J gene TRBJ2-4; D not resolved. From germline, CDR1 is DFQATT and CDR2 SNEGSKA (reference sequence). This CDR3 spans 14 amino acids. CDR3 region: CRAHRPDAKNIQYF. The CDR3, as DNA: TGCAGAGCCCACCGTCCGGATGCCAAAAACATTCAGTACTTC.

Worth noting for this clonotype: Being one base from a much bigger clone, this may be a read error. The CDR3: CSARTRLSIEQFF. The CDR3 DNA sequence: TGCAGCGCCAGGACAAGACTCTCGATTGAGCAGTTCTTC. V gene TRBV29-1 combines with J gene TRBJ2-1, with D perhaps matching TRBD1 (5 bases). Deletions cut 7 bases from V and 9 bases from J, with 19 bases between. This CDR3 is built from 13 residues. The germline gives CDR1 SQVTM, CDR2 ANQGSEA.

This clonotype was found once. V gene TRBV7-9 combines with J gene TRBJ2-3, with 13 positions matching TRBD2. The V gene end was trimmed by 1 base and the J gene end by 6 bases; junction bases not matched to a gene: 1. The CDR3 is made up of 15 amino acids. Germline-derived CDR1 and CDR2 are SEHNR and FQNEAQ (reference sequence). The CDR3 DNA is TGTGCCAGCAGCTTAGGACTAGCGGGAGGTGATACGCAGTATTTT. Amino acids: CASSLGLAGGDTQYF.

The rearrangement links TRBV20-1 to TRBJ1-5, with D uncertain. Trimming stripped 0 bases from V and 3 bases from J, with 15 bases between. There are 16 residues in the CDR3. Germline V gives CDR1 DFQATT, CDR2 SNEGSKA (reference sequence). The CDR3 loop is CSARDGVRRTNQPQHF. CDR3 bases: TGCAGTGCTAGAGATGGGGTGAGGAGAACCAATCAGCCCCAGCATTTT.

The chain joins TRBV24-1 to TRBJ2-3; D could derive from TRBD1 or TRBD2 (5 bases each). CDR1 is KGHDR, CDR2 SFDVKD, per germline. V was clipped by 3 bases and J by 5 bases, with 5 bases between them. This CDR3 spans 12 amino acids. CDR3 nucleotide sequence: TGTGCCACCAGTGATGGGGGAGATACGCAGTATTTT. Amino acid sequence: CATSDGGDTQYF.

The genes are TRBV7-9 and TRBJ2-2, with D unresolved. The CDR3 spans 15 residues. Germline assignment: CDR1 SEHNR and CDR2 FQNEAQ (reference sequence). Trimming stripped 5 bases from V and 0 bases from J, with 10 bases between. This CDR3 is CASSHTFANTGELFF. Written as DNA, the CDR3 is TGTGCCAGCAGCCATACATTCGCGAACACCGGGGAGCTGTTTTTT. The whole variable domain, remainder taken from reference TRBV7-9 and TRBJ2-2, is DTGVSQNPRHKITKRGQNVTFRCDPISEHNRLYWYRQTLGQGPEFLTYFQNEAQLEKSRLLSDRFSAERPKGSFSTLEIQRTEQGDSAMYLCASSHTFANTGELFFGEGSRLTVL.

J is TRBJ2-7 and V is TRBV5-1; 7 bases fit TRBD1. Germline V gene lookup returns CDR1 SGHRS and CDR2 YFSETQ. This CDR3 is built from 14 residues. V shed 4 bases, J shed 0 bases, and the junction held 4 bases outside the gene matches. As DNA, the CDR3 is TGCGCCAGCAGCGACAGGGCGTTCTCCTACGAGCAGTACTTC. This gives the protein CASSDRAFSYEQYF.

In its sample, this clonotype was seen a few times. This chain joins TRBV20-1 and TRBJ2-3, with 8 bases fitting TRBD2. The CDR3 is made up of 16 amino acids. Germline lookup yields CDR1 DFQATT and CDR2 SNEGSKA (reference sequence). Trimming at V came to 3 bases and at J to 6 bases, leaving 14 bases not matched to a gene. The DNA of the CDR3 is TGCAGTGCTAGTGGGGACTTTAGCGGGACGGTTGATACGCAGTATTTT. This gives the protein CSASGDFSGTVDTQYF.

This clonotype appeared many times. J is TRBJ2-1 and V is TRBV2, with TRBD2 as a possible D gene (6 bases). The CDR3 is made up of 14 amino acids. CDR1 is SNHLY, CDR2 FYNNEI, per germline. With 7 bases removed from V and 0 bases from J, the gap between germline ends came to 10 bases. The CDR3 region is CASTSANSYNEQFF. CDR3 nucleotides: TGTGCCAGCACTAGCGCGAACTCCTACAATGAGCAGTTCTTC.

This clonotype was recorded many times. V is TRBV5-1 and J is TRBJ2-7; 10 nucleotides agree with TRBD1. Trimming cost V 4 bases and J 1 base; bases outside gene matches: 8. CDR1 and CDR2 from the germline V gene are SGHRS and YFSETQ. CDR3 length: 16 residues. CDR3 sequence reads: CASSQRTGGNSYEQYF. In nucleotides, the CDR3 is TGCGCCAGCAGCCAACGGACAGGGGGTAATTCCTACGAGCAGTACTTC.

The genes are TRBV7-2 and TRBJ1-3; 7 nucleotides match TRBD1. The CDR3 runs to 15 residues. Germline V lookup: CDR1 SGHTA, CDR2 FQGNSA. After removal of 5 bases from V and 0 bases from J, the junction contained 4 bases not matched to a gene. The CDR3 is CASSKDRSSGNTIYF. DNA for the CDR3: TGTGCCAGCAGCAAGGACAGGAGCTCTGGAAACACCATATATTTT.

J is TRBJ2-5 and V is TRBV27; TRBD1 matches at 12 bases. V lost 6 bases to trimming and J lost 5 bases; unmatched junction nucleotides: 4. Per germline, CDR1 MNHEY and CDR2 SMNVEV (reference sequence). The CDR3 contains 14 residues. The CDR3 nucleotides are TGTGCCAGCAGGAGGGACAGGGGGCATGAGACCCAGTACTTC. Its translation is CASRRDRGHETQYF.

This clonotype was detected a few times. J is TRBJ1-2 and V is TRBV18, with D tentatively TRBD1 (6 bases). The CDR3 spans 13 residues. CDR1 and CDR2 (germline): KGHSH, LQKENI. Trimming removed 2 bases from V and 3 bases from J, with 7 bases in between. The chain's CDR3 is CASSPSGDYGYTF. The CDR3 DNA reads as TGTGCCAGCTCACCATCAGGGGACTATGGCTACACCTTC.

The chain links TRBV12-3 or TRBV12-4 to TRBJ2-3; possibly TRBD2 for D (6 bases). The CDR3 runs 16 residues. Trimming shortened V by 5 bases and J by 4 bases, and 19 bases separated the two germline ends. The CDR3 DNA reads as TGTGCCAGCAGTCCCCCTTCGACTAGGGGCTCAGATACGCAGTATTTT. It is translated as CASSPPSTRGSDTQYF.

Written as DNA, the CDR3 is TGTGCCAGCTTCCTAAATCCCCTTAACACTGAAGCTTTCTTT. Protein product: CASFLNPLNTEAFF. The gene calls are TRBV6-2 or TRBV6-3 and TRBJ1-1; D unresolved. With 8 bases removed from V and 2 bases from J, the gap between germline ends came to 15 bases. Germline CDR1 and CDR2: MNHEY and SVGEGT. This CDR3 contains 14 residues.

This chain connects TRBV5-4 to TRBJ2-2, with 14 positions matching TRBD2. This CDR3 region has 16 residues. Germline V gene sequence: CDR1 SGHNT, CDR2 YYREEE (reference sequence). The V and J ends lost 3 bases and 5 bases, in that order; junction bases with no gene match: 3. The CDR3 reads CASSYGTSGSTGELFF. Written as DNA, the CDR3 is TGTGCCAGCAGCTACGGGACTAGCGGGAGTACCGGGGAGCTGTTTTTT.